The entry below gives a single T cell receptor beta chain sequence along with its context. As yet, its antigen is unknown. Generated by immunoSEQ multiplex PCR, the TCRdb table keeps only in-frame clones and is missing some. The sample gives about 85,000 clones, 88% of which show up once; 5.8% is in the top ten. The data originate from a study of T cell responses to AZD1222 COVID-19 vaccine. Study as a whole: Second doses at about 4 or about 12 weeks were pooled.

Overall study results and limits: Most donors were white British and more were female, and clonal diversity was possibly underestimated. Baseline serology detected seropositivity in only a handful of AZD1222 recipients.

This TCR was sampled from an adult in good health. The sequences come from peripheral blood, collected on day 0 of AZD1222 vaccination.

The CDR3 protein is CASSRNSGRTDTQYF. CDR3 bases: TGTGCCAGCAGCAGAAATAGCGGGAGGACAGATACGCAGTATTTT. J is TRBJ2-3 and V is TRBV7-3, with 10 nucleotides matching TRBD2. The CDR3 covers 15 residues. The trim removed 5 bases at V and 3 bases at J, leaving 5 bases unmatched. Germline loops: CDR1 SGHTA, CDR2 FQGTGA.